This T cell receptor (beta chain) was recovered during a study of shared clonotypes between healthy human individuals. The assay was immunoSEQ multiplex PCR, and TCRdb's table has in-frame clones only and misses some. The sample has 2 million to 2.5 million clones, over 85% seen once. Every donor, a Caucasian adult, lived in Nashville, Tennessee. The CDR3 runs 15 residues. CDR1 and CDR2 (germline): SGDLS, YYNGEE. V was cut by 0 bases and J by 2 bases, with 11 bases left in between. The V gene is TRBV9, the J gene TRBJ1-2; a weak D match, TRBD1 (6 bases). This sequence originates from a man in his late teens or twenties in good health. Some clones in this sample may be carry-over from other donors' samples. The sequenced sample was naive CD4+ T cells from PBMCs. Subset meaning: CD45RA+ positively selected. In DNA, the CDR3 is TGTGCCAGCAGCGTAGGTGGGGGGCGCAACTATGGCTACACCTTC. Residues: CASSVGGGRNYGYTF.